What follows are 23 T cell receptor beta chains derived from one specimen sequenced in a study of response to subunit inactivated influenza vaccine. TCRdb redid the calling of the RT-PCR reads with MiXCR, one entry per CDR3 protein. The repertoire has hundreds of thousands of distinct CDR3 sequences, about 10% of them found once; the top ten carry approximately 10%. These data were also filed under a second study, of T cells expressing NK-cell markers. That study adds: TCR beta cDNA was generated via 5'RACE template switching incorporating UMIs.

Sequenced here: PBMCs from blood, sampled on the day of vaccination. Receptors originate from a man aged 50-60 years who received an inactivated influenza vaccine.

This chain connects TRBV28 to TRBJ2-6; D call uncertain. Trimming cost V 7 bases and J 4 bases, with 11 bases left between them. CDR1 and CDR2 (germline): MDHEN, SYDVKM. The CDR3 contains 14 residues. The CDR3 sequence is CASTDGRGANVLTF. CDR3 DNA: TGTGCCAGCACGGACGGGCGAGGGGCCAACGTCCTGACTTTC.

This clonotype was counted between two and nine times. The chain carries TRBV28 and TRBJ1-1; D not certain. Germline lookup yields CDR1 MDHEN and CDR2 SYDVKM. The CDR3 has 14 amino acids. V shed 3 bases and J shed 3 bases, with 11 bases lying between them. The CDR3 reads CASSFGYWDTEAFF. CDR3 nucleotides: TGTGCCAGCAGTTTCGGCTATTGGGACACTGAAGCTTTCTTT.

At least ten counts were recorded for this clonotype. The chain is built from TRBV12-3 or TRBV12-4 and TRBJ2-3; D gene unclear. Trimming took off 6 bases at V and 2 bases at J, with 15 bases between the two ends. The CDR3 consists of 15 residues. In nucleotides, the CDR3 is TGTGCCAGCAGCTACGGTTGGGGTTCCACAGATACGCAGTATTTT. Protein sequence: CASSYGWGSTDTQYF.

This rearrangement joins TRBV15 to TRBJ2-1; the match to TRBD2 covers 7 bases. Germline V gene data show CDR1 as LNHNV and CDR2 as YYDKDF (reference sequence). V was pared by 0 bases and J by 7 bases, with 9 bases of the junction left unmatched. The CDR3 contains 16 residues. CDR3 in amino acids: CATSRDRRREHNEQFF. The CDR3 bases are TGTGCCACCAGCAGAGATAGGAGGCGGGAGCATAATGAGCAGTTCTTC. Full variable domain (remainder filled in from reference TRBV15 and TRBJ2-1): DAMVIQNPRYQVTQFGKPVTLSCSQTLNHNVMYWYQQKSSQAPKLLFHYYDKDFNNEADTPDNFQSRRPNTSFCFLDIRSPGLGDTAMYLCATSRDRRREHNEQFFGPGTRLTVL.

This clonotype was found a few times. The chain links TRBV29-1 to TRBJ2-5; 14 positions match TRBD2. The CDR3 has 17 residues. Trimming cost V 1 base and J 5 bases; bases outside gene matches: 9. Germline V gene lookup returns CDR1 SQVTM and CDR2 ANQGSEA. The CDR3 loop reads CSVEGGLAGAKGETQYF. As DNA, the CDR3 is TGCAGCGTTGAAGGGGGACTAGCGGGGGCCAAAGGGGAGACCCAGTACTTC.

This clonotype was counted ten times or more. This chain links TRBV10-3 with TRBJ2-7, with TRBD2 identical over 8 bases. J lost 1 base, V lost 4 bases, and 3 bases had no gene match. This CDR3 is built from 14 residues. Germline-derived CDR1 and CDR2 are ENHRY and SYGVKD. The CDR3 region has the DNA TGTGCCATCAGTGGGAAGCGGGAGTCCTACGAGCAGTACTTC. The encoded protein is CAISGKRESYEQYF.

The table lists this clonotype with a few counts. The V gene is TRBV12-3 or TRBV12-4, the J gene TRBJ1-3; D possibly corresponds to TRBD1 (5 bases). The CDR3 contains 13 residues. V was shortened by 7 bases and J by 2 bases, with 9 bases between the two germline ends. CDR3 nucleotide sequence: TGTGCCAGCAAGAGGGGTGCTGGAAACACCATATATTTT. Its protein is CASKRGAGNTIYF.

This clonotype has ten or more counts. The chain carries TRBV27 and TRBJ2-6; the D is unclear. Germline CDR1 is MNHEY and CDR2 is SMNVEV (reference sequence). Deletions cut 2 bases from V and 2 bases from J, with 7 bases between. This CDR3 contains 15 residues. This CDR3 is CASSLKGTGANVLTF. Here the CDR3 DNA reads TGTGCCAGCAGTTTAAAAGGGACTGGGGCCAACGTCCTGACTTTC.

This clonotype was seen at least ten times. V usage is TRBV5-6 and J usage is TRBJ2-6; TRBD1 might be the D (6 bases). Germline CDR1 SGHDT, CDR2 YYEEEE. V was shortened by 4 bases and J by 2 bases, with 10 bases between the two germline ends. There are 15 residues in the CDR3. CDR3 amino acids: CASSITGPGANVLTF. Written as DNA, the CDR3 is TGTGCCAGCAGCATAACAGGGCCTGGGGCCAACGTCCTGACTTTC.

This clonotype appeared many times. V usage is TRBV12-3 or TRBV12-4 and J usage is TRBJ2-2, with no clear D. The CDR3 contains 12 residues. Trimming pared 3 bases from V and 8 bases from J, leaving 7 bases between. The CDR3 DNA reads as TGTGCCAGCAGTTTCCAGCAGGGGGAGCTGTTTTTT. Encoded protein: CASSFQQGELFF.

A few counts support this clonotype. The chain carries TRBV4-2 and TRBJ2-7; D possibly corresponds to TRBD2 (5 bases). CDR1 is LGHNA, CDR2 YNFKEQ, per germline. The ends were cut back, 1 base at V and 6 bases at J, with 13 bases in the middle. The CDR3 runs to 14 residues. The CDR3 region has the DNA TGTGCCAGCAGCCAAGTTGTAGGGAGTGCCGAGCAGTACTTC. Its protein is CASSQVVGSAEQYF.

In its sample, this clonotype was seen many times. The V call is TRBV10-2, the J call TRBJ2-4; 8 bases agree with TRBD1. V lost 5 bases to trimming and J lost 7 bases; unmatched junction nucleotides: 1. The CDR3 totals 12 residues. Germline lookup yields CDR1 WSHSY and CDR2 SAAADI. CDR3 in DNA: TGCGCCAGCAGTCAGGGGGCGAACATTCAGTACTTC. This gives the protein CASSQGANIQYF.

This clonotype was counted many times. V and J are TRBV24-1 and TRBJ2-1; 8 bases agree with TRBD2. The CDR3 totals 14 residues. The germline V gene has CDR1 KGHDR and CDR2 SFDVKD. J was trimmed by 4 bases and V by 5 bases; bases with no gene match: 3. The CDR3 loop is CATSARGGYNEQFF. CDR3 DNA sequence: TGTGCCACCAGTGCACGGGGGGGATACAATGAGCAGTTCTTC.

This clonotype was recorded at least ten times. The V gene is TRBV2, the J gene TRBJ2-2; 10 nucleotides line up with TRBD1. The J segment lost 3 bases and the V segment lost 8 bases, leaving 9 bases of the junction unmatched. The CDR3 runs to 16 residues. The germline gives CDR1 SNHLY, CDR2 FYNNEI. The chain's CDR3 is CASQLGQGGYTGELFF. The CDR3 DNA sequence: TGTGCCAGCCAACTTGGACAGGGGGGTTACACCGGGGAGCTGTTTTTT.

In its sample, this clonotype was seen a few times. This chain uses TRBV12-3 or TRBV12-4 with TRBJ2-1, with 10 positions matching TRBD2. The length of the CDR3 is 16 residues. J gave up 3 bases and V 3 bases, and 5 bases lay outside the gene matches. The CDR3 sequence: CASSFGSSGGYNEQFF. CDR3 nucleotides: TGTGCCAGCAGTTTTGGATCTAGCGGGGGCTACAATGAGCAGTTCTTC.

This sequence joins TRBV10-3 and TRBJ2-1, with D unclear. V dropped 8 bases and J dropped 0 bases, with 14 bases sitting between them. The CDR3 is made up of 15 amino acids. Germline-derived CDR1 and CDR2 are ENHRY and SYGVKD. As DNA, the CDR3 is TGTGCCATCCAGGAGAGAGAGTTCTCCTACAATGAGCAGTTCTTC. Encoded protein: CAIQEREFSYNEQFF.

This clonotype has only a few counts. The chain joins TRBV7-9 to TRBJ2-2; D may be TRBD1 (6 bases). The ends were cut back, 3 bases at V and 1 base at J, with 15 bases in the middle. This CDR3 region has 17 residues. Looked up from germline, CDR1 is SEHNR and CDR2 is FQNEAQ (reference sequence). The CDR3 DNA sequence: TGTGCCAGCAGCTTGACACACATGACAGGGAACACCGGGGAGCTGTTTTTT. It specifies CASSLTHMTGNTGELFF.

Many counts were recorded for this clonotype. The chain carries TRBV28 and TRBJ1-1; 7 bases map to TRBD1. The V gene's germline CDR1 is MDHEN and CDR2 SYDVKM. This CDR3 has 14 residues. V shed 3 bases and J 9 bases; nucleotides not matched to a gene: 10. CDR3 region: CASSLGEGRGKAFF. CDR3 bases: TGTGCCAGCAGTTTGGGTGAGGGCAGGGGGAAAGCTTTCTTT.

This clonotype was counted ten times or more. The CDR3 region is CSARPGTSSYEQYF. CDR3 bases: TGCAGTGCTAGACCTGGGACTAGCTCCTACGAGCAGTACTTC. This sequence joins TRBV20-1 and TRBJ2-7; 8 bases map to TRBD2. The CDR3 sequence is 14 residues long. V was pared by 2 bases and J by 0 bases, with 3 bases of the junction left unmatched. Germline assignment: CDR1 DFQATT and CDR2 SNEGSKA (reference sequence).

This chain uses TRBV20-1 with TRBJ2-7; TRBD2 aligns across 7 bases. The V segment lost 3 bases and the J segment 3 bases; nucleotides outside the gene matches: 11. Per the germline V gene, CDR1 is DFQATT and CDR2 is SNEGSKA (reference sequence). This CDR3 comprises 15 residues. CDR3 in amino acids: CSASLGGGGFYEQYF. The CDR3 DNA follows: TGCAGTGCTAGCCTTGGTGGGGGGGGATTCTACGAGCAGTACTTC.

This clonotype occurred a few times. CDR3 DNA sequence: TGTGCCAGCAGCCCCCGCGGACAGGGGATCAGGAATGAGCAGTTCTTC. This codes for CASSPRGQGIRNEQFF. V is TRBV4-2 and J is TRBJ2-1; 9 nucleotides agree with TRBD1. The trim removed 4 bases at V and 7 bases at J, leaving 11 bases unmatched. The length of the CDR3 is 16 residues. The germline CDR1 and CDR2 sequences are LGHNA and YNFKEQ.

This clonotype was picked up a small number of times. The chain recombines TRBV5-6 with TRBJ2-7; 8 nucleotides agree with TRBD1. Germline lookup yields CDR1 SGHDT and CDR2 YYEEEE. V trimming: 3 bases; J trimming: 3 bases; junction bases outside the gene matches: 8. The CDR3 spans 15 residues. CDR3 in amino acids: CASSSPRQGLYEQYF. CDR3 coding DNA: TGTGCCAGCAGCTCCCCGCGACAGGGGCTCTACGAGCAGTACTTC. Full variable domain (remainder filled in from reference TRBV5-6 and TRBJ2-7): DAGVTQSPTHLIKTRGQQVTLRCSPKSGHDTVSWYQQALGQGPQFIFQYYEEEERQRGNFPDRFSGHQFPNYSSELNVNALLLGDSALYLCASSSPRQGLYEQYFGPGTRLTVT.

The sample holds a few counts of this clonotype. The V gene is TRBV10-3, the J gene TRBJ1-1; D uncertain. Germline V gives CDR1 ENHRY, CDR2 SYGVKD. There are 14 residues in the CDR3. Deletions cut 0 bases from V and 1 base from J, with 6 bases between. CDR3 sequence (DNA): TGTGCCATCAGTGAGTCGGGCAGGAACACTGAAGCTTTCTTT. It yields the protein CAISESGRNTEAFF.